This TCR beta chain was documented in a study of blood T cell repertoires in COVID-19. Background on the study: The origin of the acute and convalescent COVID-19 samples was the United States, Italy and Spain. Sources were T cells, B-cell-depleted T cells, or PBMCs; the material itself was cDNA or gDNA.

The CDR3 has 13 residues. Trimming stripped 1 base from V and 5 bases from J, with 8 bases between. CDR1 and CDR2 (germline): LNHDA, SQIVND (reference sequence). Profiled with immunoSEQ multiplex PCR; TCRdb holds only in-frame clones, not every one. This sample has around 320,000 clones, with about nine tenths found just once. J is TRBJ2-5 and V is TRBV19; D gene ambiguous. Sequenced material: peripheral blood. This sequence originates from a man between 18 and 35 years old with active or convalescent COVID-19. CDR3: CASSIVHGETQYF. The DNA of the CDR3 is TGTGCCAGTAGTATAGTGCACGGGGAGACCCAGTACTTC.